What follows is one T cell receptor (beta chain) and its context. As yet, its antigen is unknown. The CDR3 has 14 residues. CDR1 is LGHNA, CDR2 YNFKEQ, per germline. The trim removed 3 bases at V and 10 bases at J, leaving 11 bases unmatched. The time point: late sampling 161 to 241 days after vaccination in a few convalescent patients. Treatment defined: roughly 11-day PBMC culture with coronavirus spike peptide pools or control peptides (ViraFEST assay). The study sequenced cultured CD4+ T cell DNA using the Oncomine TCR Beta short-read assay. Scientists extracted genomic DNA from CD4+ T cells grown in culture. TCRdb processed the PCR reads anew with MiXCR; each CDR3 protein has one entry. The sample records fewer than 20,000 distinct CDR3 sequences, 45% to 60% being singletons. This entry belongs to a study of vaccination and CD4 T cells after COVID-19. The overall study: In culture, cells were exposed to overlapping spike peptides from SARS-CoV-2, HCoV-NL63, HCoV-OC43 and HCoV-229E.

The rearrangement joins TRBV4-2 to TRBJ1-1; 7 nucleotides line up with TRBD1. This specimen consisted of CD4+ T cells from blood, cultured in vitro, obtained about 7 months after SARS-CoV-2 vaccination. This sequence originates from a human donor who had recovered from COVID-19. The chain's CDR3 is CASSQGDSGMAAFF. CDR3 DNA sequence: TGTGCCAGCAGCCAGGGGGACAGCGGAATGGCAGCTTTCTTT.